Listed below are T cell receptor beta chains from one sample, sequenced in a study of blood T cell repertoires in COVID-19. Using immunoSEQ multiplex PCR, the repertoire was profiled, and TCRdb retains in-frame clones only, with some absent. In the table there are 200,000 to 250,000 clones, roughly 86% of which are singletons. Sequencing input: peripheral blood. These TCRs come from a woman between 55 and 75 years old who had recovered from COVID-19. CDR3s include the opening cysteine and the closing phenylalanine or tryptophan. The D gene is left open where the match is weak. Rows may omit the clone size; those that give it use once, few, many or a size class.

cdr3_length clone_size j_call v_call d_call cdr3_aa cdr3_nt
16 NA TRBJ2-3 TRBV10-3 TRBD2 CAISEVLAGSTDTQYF TGTGCCATCAGTGAGGTCCTAGCGGGGAGCACAGATACGCAGTATTTT
17 NA TRBJ2-2 TRBV9 TRBD2 CASSVLLAGEKTGELFF TGTGCCAGCAGCGTCCTACTAGCGGGGGAGAAGACCGGGGAGCTGTTTTTT
15 NA TRBJ2-3 TRBV9 NA CASSITALGTDTQYF TGTGCCAGCAGCATCACAGCCCTCGGCACAGATACGCAGTATTTT
13 NA TRBJ1-4 TRBV16 NA CASSTGLDEKLFF TGTGCCAGCAGCACGGGACTAGATGAAAAACTGTTTTTT
14 NA TRBJ2-7 TRBV6-5 TRBD2 CASRLAGSSYEQYF TGTGCCAGCAGACTAGCGGGGAGCTCCTACGAGCAGTACTTC
13 NA TRBJ2-1 TRBV24-1 NA CATGGTNNEVQFF TGTGCCACCGGAGGAACTAACAATGAGGTTCAGTTCTTC
13 NA TRBJ2-5 TRBV12-3/TRBV12-4 TRBD2 CASNSGGAETQYF TGTGCCAGCAATAGCGGGGGGGCCGAGACCCAGTACTTC
15 few TRBJ1-1 TRBV5-1 NA CASSLLRISDTEAFF TGCGCCAGCAGCCTCCTCAGAATCTCTGACACTGAAGCTTTCTTT
15 NA TRBJ1-2 TRBV30 NA CAWSVPKGRRCGYTF TGTGCCTGGAGTGTACCAAAGGGGCGGCGGTGCGGCTACACCTTC
16 NA TRBJ1-1 TRBV19 NA CASTHPGSGMNTEAFF TGTGCCAGTACCCACCCGGGAAGCGGGATGAACACTGAAGCTTTCTTT
16 many TRBJ1-2 TRBV7-3 TRBD1 CASSLMDRGRNYGYTF TGTGCCAGCAGCTTAATGGACAGGGGGCGCAACTATGGCTACACCTTC
13 few TRBJ1-2 TRBV9 NA CASSVTGSYGYTF TGTGCCAGCAGCGTAACAGGTTCCTATGGCTACACCTTC
15 NA TRBJ1-5 TRBV2 TRBD1 CASSVGTGAGQPQHF TGTGCCAGCTCAGTAGGGACAGGGGCTGGGCAGCCCCAGCATTTT
14 NA TRBJ2-7 TRBV28 NA CASSFPGASYEQYF TGTGCCAGCAGTTTTCCTGGGGCGTCCTACGAGCAGTACTTC
13 NA TRBJ1-1 TRBV6-4 NA CASSFKGDTEAFF TGTGCCAGCAGTTTTAAGGGGGACACTGAAGCTTTCTTT
15 NA TRBJ2-7 TRBV21-1 NA CASSKLKGGRAEQYF TGTGCCAGCAGCAAACTCAAGGGCGGCAGGGCCGAGCAGTACTTC
14 NA TRBJ2-6 TRBV6-5 NA CASSSFSGANVLTF TGTGCCAGCAGTTCCTTCTCTGGGGCCAACGTCCTGACTTTC
13 NA TRBJ2-1 TRBV9 TRBD1 CASSVGQVNEQFF TGTGCCAGCAGCGTGGGACAGGTCAATGAGCAGTTCTTC